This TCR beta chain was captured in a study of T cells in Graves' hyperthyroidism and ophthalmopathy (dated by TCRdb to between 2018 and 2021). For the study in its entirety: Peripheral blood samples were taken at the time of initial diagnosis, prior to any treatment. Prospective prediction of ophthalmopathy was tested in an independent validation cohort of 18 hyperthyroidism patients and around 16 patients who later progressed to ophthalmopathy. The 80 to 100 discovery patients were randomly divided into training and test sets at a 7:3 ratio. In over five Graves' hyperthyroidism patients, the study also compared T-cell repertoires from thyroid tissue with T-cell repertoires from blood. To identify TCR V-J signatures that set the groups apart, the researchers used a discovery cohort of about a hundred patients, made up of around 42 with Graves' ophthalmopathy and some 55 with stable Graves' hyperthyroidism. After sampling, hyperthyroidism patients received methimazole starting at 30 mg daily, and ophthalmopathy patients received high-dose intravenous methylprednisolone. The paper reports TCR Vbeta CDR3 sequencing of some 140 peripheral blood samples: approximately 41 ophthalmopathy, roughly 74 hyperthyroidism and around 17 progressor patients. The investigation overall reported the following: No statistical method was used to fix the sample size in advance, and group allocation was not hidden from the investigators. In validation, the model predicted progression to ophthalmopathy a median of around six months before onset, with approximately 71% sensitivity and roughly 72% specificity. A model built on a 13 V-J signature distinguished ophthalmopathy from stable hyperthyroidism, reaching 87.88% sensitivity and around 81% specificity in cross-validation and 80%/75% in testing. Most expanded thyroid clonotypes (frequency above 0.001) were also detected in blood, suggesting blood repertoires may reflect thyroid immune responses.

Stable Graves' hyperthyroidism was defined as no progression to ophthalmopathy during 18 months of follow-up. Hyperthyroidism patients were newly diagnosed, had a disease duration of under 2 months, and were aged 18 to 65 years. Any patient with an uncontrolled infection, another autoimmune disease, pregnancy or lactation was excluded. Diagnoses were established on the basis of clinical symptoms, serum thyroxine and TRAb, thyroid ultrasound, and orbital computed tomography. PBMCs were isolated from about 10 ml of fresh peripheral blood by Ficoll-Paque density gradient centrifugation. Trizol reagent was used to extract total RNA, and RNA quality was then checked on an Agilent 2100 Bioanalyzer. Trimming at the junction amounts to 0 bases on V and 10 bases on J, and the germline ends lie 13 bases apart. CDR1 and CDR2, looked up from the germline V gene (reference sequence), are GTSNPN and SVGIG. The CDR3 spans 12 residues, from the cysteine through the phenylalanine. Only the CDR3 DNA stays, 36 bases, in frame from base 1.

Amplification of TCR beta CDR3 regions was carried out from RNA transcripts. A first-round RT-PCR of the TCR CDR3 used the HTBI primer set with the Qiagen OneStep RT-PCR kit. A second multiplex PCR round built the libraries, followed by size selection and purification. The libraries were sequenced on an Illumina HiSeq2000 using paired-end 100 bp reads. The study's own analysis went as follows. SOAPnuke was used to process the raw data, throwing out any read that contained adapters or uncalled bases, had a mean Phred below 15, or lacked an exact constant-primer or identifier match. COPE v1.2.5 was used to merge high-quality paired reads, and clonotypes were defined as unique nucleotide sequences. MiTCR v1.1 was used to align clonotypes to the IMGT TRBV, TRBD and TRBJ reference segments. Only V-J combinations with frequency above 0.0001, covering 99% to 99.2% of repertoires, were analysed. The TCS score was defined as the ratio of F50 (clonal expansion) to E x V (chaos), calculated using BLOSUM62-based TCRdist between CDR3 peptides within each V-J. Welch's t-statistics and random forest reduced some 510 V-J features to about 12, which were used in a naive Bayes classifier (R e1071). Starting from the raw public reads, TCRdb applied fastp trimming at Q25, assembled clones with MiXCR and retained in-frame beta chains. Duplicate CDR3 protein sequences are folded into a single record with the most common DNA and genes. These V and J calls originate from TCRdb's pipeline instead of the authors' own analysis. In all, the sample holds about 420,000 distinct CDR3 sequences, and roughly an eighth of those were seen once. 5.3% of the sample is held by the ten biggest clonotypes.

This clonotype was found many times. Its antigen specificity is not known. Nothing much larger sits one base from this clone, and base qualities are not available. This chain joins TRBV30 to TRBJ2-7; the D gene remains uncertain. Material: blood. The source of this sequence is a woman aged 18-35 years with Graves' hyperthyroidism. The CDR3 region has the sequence CAWSVGASLQYF. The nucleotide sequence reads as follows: TGTGCCTGGAGTGTAGGTGCCAGCCTACAGTACTTC.